This T cell receptor beta chain was retrieved from a study of cytomegalovirus exposure and HLA in healthy donors (dated by TCRdb to about 2017). Notes on the research overall: According to an earlier analysis of around 600 of the donors, some 170 million T cells yielded roughly 100 million unique TCR beta sequences and less than 300 Gb of sequence data. An early release that covered 500 to 800 HLA-typed donors contained around 300 gigabases of sequencing data and around 80 million unique TCR sequences. The genetic ancestry cluster associated with self-reported Caucasian donors included over 80% of the roughly 400 genotyped donors. The study aimed to test whether cataloging public T cell receptors could reveal signatures of past pathogen exposure. The study used immunosequencing to profile the T cell repertoires of 666 subjects and linked those repertoires to cytomegalovirus serostatus. In addition to the first cohort of around 670 subjects, a separate validation cohort of over 90 different subjects was used. To predict cytomegalovirus infection status, the study combined high-throughput TCR immunosequencing, statistical association of individual TCRs with disease status, and machine learning. In a later analysis, previously published TCR beta repertoires from 670 or so donors were re-analyzed and high-resolution HLA genotyping was added so that TCR occurrence patterns could be studied. The later analysis used no new phenotypic data to find candidate immune exposures, relying instead on TCR beta sequences and their occurrence across donors. In an earlier analysis of 587 of the donors, high-throughput TCR beta sequencing was used to judge whether each TCR beta V gene segment behaved as functional or pseudogenic. Donor age, sex, ethnicity and CMV serostatus were compiled alongside the repertoire data. Genome-wide SNP genotypes for about 55% of the roughly 670 donors were used in a later genetic analysis, which treated that subset as a discovery cohort. Every discovery cohort repertoire had been produced on one sequencing platform. HLA typing covered class I and class II loci at four-digit resolution. The number of donors typed differed by locus, with about 629-630 for A, B, C, DRB1 and DQB1, around 500 for DQA1, approximately 580 for DPA1, and 472 for DPB1. Four or five DR-DQ haplotypes were handled as single units for association and clustering, since linkage in the cohort was strong. Among almost 400 genotyped donors of the cohort, an average of roughly 240,000 unique TCR beta nucleotide sequences were sequenced per donor, around a sixth of them non-productive.

Libraries were made using the immunoSEQ multiplex PCR assay. The multiplex PCR relied on a mix of 60 forward primers for TCR Vbeta segments and 13 reverse primers for TCR Jbeta segments. Amplification of the CDR3 region of rearranged TCR beta genes was performed with a multiplex PCR assay on genomic DNA. On the Illumina HiSeq System, the amplified TCR beta libraries were sequenced as 87-base-pair reads. In the original analysis: A later analysis tallied tens of millions of unique TCR beta chains across the 660 or so repertoires, and about 10 million of those chains were shared by two or more donors. Raw reads were error-corrected and collapsed into unique sequences with a nearest-neighbor algorithm that merged closely related sequences to remove PCR and sequencing errors. V, D and J gene segments were assigned by aligning CDR3 sequences to IMGT reference sequences. Each retained sequence needed at least a six-nucleotide match to both a V gene segment and a J gene segment. A rearrangement was called productive if the CDR3 had no stop codons and remained in frame with V and J, and every other rearrangement was called non-productive. CDR3 was defined according to IMGT convention as the region running from the second conserved V-encoded cysteine to the conserved J-encoded phenylalanine. The earlier analysis of about 590 of the donors excluded sequences that lacked an unambiguous match to a single V gene segment. An earlier analysis of 587 of the donors called V segments functional above 56.7% productive rearrangements and segregating when the between-donor standard deviation exceeded 5%. A statistical classification framework was built for diagnosing cytomegalovirus status from the catalog of TCR beta chain sequences. A later analysis assigned V and J genes by comparing TCR nucleotide sequences with IMGT/GENE-DB human TR gene sequences. Using the TCRdist pipeline, a later analysis assigned CDR3 sequences along with most-parsimonious VDJ recombination scenarios. In a later analysis, every TCR beta chain was defined by the combination of its CDR3 amino acid sequence and its V-gene family, and reads without a unique V-gene family were dropped. As a way to deal with suspected cross-contamination and a sequencing artifact, a later analysis dropped under 600 nucleotide sequences that were highly shared and had low generation probability. A later analysis calculated a clonal expansion index for each public chain from normalized within-repertoire ranks of inferred template counts. In a later analysis, generation probabilities were computed using a VDJ recombination model fitted to out-of-frame rearrangements, and the results were checked against IGoR. In a later analysis, hypergeometric tests were used to score TCR-TCR, TCR-HLA and TCR-CMV co-occurrence, with a repertoire-size bias correction applied to TCR pairs. To estimate false discovery rates, a later analysis permuted the HLA or CMV assignments 20 times. In a later analysis, co-occurring TCRs were grouped using DBSCAN, with TCRdist sequence similarity added in when clustering inside HLA-allele-positive subsets. Co-occurrence clustering excluded repertoires with fewer than 30,000 or more than 120,000 public chains, plus five with anomalous nucleotide sharing. The clones in this table, taken by TCRdb from immuneACCESS, are in-frame only. Not every clone is retained; where verified, under half of the shortfall comes from an unresolved V gene, and the cause of the rest is unknown. V, J and clone size were drawn from that table, and D and trimming were deduced from the DNA. The sample table shows approximately 130,000 clones, and roughly 80% are seen once. The ten largest make up roughly 8.2% of the sample.

From its cysteine to its phenylalanine, the CDR3 spans 17 amino acids. This entry keeps only the CDR3 DNA: 51 bases, framed from base 1. Deletion took 4 bases off V and 5 bases off J, with a span of 18 bases between the germline ends. For CDR1 and CDR2, the germline V gene (reference sequence) lists SEHNR and FQNEAQ. Remarks on this clone: This clone's antigen is unknown. There are no base qualities to consult, and no much larger clone falls within one base. Other nucleotide sequences in the sample specify the same CDR3.

The cohort was made up of 500 to 850 healthy bone marrow donors. At the time of sampling, every cohort member was nominally healthy, though immune exposures that went unrecorded were likely present. The donor was CMV seropositive and belonged to the group of a few hundred seropositive cohort members. Each donor provided a peripheral blood sample, and peripheral blood mononuclear cells were used for TCR beta sequencing. Genomic DNA extraction from the blood cell samples was performed with the Qiagen DNeasy Blood Extraction Kit. What the work shows at the level of the full study, not this receptor alone: The earlier analysis of around 600 of the donors excluded 15 to 20 rarely observed V segments, including chromosome 9 orphons, because counts were too low. The study gave a list of roughly 150 TCR beta chains associated with cytomegalovirus. A later genetic analysis reported fewer N-insertions in productive TCRs among donors in an Asian-associated ancestry cluster than the approximately 670-donor mean. A later analysis found that TCR association rates varied across HLA loci, with DRB1 alleles showing the most associated TCRs and HLA-C alleles the fewest. It was suggested by the authors that the approach could potentially be generalized to other disease states and immunological phenotypes. A further reported finding was that TCR beta sequences accurately predicted the HLA-A and HLA-B alleles for most subjects in the first cohort. Linkage disequilibrium might explain the correlated functional status among segregating V segments, but an unknown experimental factor could not be excluded. The only immune exposure information available for the cohort was CMV serostatus. A few of the identified cytomegalovirus-associated TCR beta chains were confirmed in vitro to be specific for cytomegalovirus antigens. The classifier was reported to diagnose cytomegalovirus status with high specificity and sensitivity in both the original cohort and the validation cohort. Because HLA typing was missing for some donors at each locus, association tests included only the typed subset. In a later analysis, HLA-associated TCR beta chains were found to be more clonally expanded and to have lower generation probabilities than equally common non-associated chains. A cluster of highly shared sequence variants was judged likely to represent a technical artifact of the sequencing pipeline. A later genetic analysis associated a missense DCLRE1C variant with V-gene and J-gene trimming of TCR beta chains, and an independent cohort replicated the association. Some IMGT-functional V segments, including TRBV6-2 and TRBV6-3, could not be told apart with the 87-base-pair reads, so those segments were excluded. At a false discovery rate of 0.05, a later analysis linked 16,951 TCR beta sequences to specific HLA alleles. The cohort was sequenced for TCR beta chains only, and without alpha or paired-chain data the features that could be detected were limited. In a later analysis, several top co-occurrence clusters were reported to appear linked to parvovirus B19, influenza, CMV and Epstein-Barr virus. An earlier analysis of approximately 570 of the donors showed that most TCR beta V segments appeared in productive rearrangements either about 90% or about 30% of the time, which broadly matched IMGT annotations. Roughly uniform sequencing depth across donors was assumed in presence/absence analyses, although this assumption may not hold. Assigning TCR associations to individual alleles was difficult when HLA alleles, especially DR and DQ, strongly co-occurred. In a later analysis, most CMV-associated TCR beta chains were found to appear HLA-restricted, with HLA associations seemingly driven largely by CMV exposure. While some public TCRs were present in many individuals, most TCR sequences turned up only very rarely across donors.

Material: PBMCs. Recombination connected TRBV7-9 to TRBJ2-6; tentative D gene TRBD2, with 6 bases matching. This TCR derives from a woman between 45 and 60 years old in good health and CMV-seropositive. The CDR3 here reads CASSSGLGRGRANVLTF. The DNA sequence reads TGTGCCAGCAGCTCAGGGTTGGGACGGGGGAGGGCCAACGTCCTGACTTTC.